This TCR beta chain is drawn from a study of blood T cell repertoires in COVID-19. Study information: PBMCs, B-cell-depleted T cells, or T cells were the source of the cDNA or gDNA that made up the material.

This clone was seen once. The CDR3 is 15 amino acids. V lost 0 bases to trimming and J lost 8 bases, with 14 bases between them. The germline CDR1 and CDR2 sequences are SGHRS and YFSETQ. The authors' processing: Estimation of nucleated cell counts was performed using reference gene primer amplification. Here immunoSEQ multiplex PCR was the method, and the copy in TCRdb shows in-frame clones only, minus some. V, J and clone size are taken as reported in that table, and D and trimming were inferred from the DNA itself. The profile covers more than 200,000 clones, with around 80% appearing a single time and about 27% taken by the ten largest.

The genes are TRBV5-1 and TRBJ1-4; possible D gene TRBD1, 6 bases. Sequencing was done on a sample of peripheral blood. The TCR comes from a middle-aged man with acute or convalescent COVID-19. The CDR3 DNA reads TGCGCCAGCAGCTTGGCCACAGGGAACGGGGAAAAACTGTTTTTT. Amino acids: CASSLATGNGEKLFF.